This T cell receptor beta chain was retrieved from a study of glioma-infiltrating T cells. Study conclusions and caveats: Tissue and blood shared very few CDR3 sequences. Tissue-blood divergence was below expectation in non-neoplastic patients, above in gliomas.

Per the germline V gene, CDR1 is SGHNT and CDR2 is YYREEE (reference sequence). V gave up 0 bases and J gave up 4 bases, with 10 bases separating them. The length of the CDR3 is 14 residues. To note about this clonotype: As yet, its antigen is unknown.

Amplification of TCR alpha and beta CDR3 regions from RNA used iRepertoire nested multiplex PCR. One-step reverse transcription and amplification started from approximately 100-400 ng of tissue mRNA or PBMC total RNA. In TCRdb, the multiplex PCR reads were re-called with MiXCR into one record per CDR3 protein. Among over 140,000 distinct CDR3 sequences listed, 35% to 50% were seen once. The rearrangement joins TRBV5-4 to TRBJ2-5, with TRBD1 as a possible D gene (6 bases). The clonotype was recovered from a human donor with low-grade glioma or glioblastoma, undergoing nonglioma brain surgery, or in good health (not recorded which). Sample: glioma tissue, nonneoplastic brain tissue, or PBMCs (not recorded which). The CDR3, as DNA: TGTGCCAGCAGCTTGGCCAACAGGGCAGAGACCCAGTACTTC. Amino acids: CASSLANRAETQYF.